Presented here are 5 T cell receptor beta chains from one specimen sequenced in a study of regulatory T cells in long-lasting Graves disease. Time point of the sample: persistent/refractory GD, antithyroid drugs over 5 years with positive TRAb. There was RNA extracted from PBMCs, and the TCR library was made from it. CDR3-region Arm-PCR and iRepertoire HTBI primers produced the TCR beta libraries. TCRdb reprocessed the multiplex PCR reads via MiXCR and lists one record per CDR3 protein. This table has fewer than 400,000 distinct CDR3 sequences, 15% to 20% appearing once. Sequenced material: peripheral blood mononuclear cells (PBMCs), taken when the disease was refractory, from a patient treated with antithyroid drugs. The receptors stem from a female donor with Graves disease.

In its sample, this clonotype was seen once. The CDR3 region has the DNA TGTGCCAGCAGCTTAGGAGATTTCGGGGGGGACTATGGCTACACCTTC. Its translation: CASSLGDFGGDYGYTF. The chain joins TRBV11-3 to TRBJ1-2; TRBD1 might be the D (5 bases). CDR1 SGHNT and CDR2 YENEEA come from the germline V gene. The length of the CDR3 is 16 residues. The V gene lost 1 base and the J gene lost 3 bases, with 15 bases spanning the gap. Full variable domain (rest looked up from reference TRBV11-3 and TRBJ1-2): EAGVVQSPRYKIIEKKQPVAFWCNPISGHNTLYWYLQNLGQGPELLIRYENEEAVDDSQLPKDRFSAERLKGVDSTLKIQPAELGDSAVYLCASSLGDFGGDYGYTFGSGTRLTVV.

The gene calls are TRBV4-2 and TRBJ2-2; D gene ambiguous. Between the trimmed V and J ends, which lost 0 bases and 2 bases, there was a span of 13 bases. This CDR3 comprises 17 residues. Germline-derived CDR1 and CDR2 are LGHNA and YNFKEQ. The CDR3 bases are TGTGCCAGCAGCCAAGATCCCTACACGCTTAACACCGGGGAGCTGTTTTTT. It specifies CASSQDPYTLNTGELFF.

The CDR3 DNA sequence: TGCGCCAGCAGCCTGGGGCGGGGACAGAAAGCTAACTATGGCTACACCTTC. Amino acid sequence: CASSLGRGQKANYGYTF. This chain uses TRBV5-1 with TRBJ1-2, with 7 positions matching TRBD1. With 4 bases clipped from V and 0 bases from J, the junction kept 12 bases outside the gene matches. In germline, CDR1 is SGHRS, CDR2 YFSETQ. The CDR3 length is 17 residues.

This clonotype was detected ten times or more. The chain is built from TRBV2 and TRBJ2-5; perhaps TRBD2 as D (6 bases). In germline, CDR1 is SNHLY, CDR2 FYNNEI. V was clipped by 3 bases and J by 3 bases, with 11 bases between them. The CDR3 covers 14 residues. DNA of the CDR3: TGTGCCAGCAGTGAGACGGGAGTTAAAGAGACCCAGTACTTC. It codes for CASSETGVKETQYF.

Many counts were recorded for this clonotype. J is TRBJ1-1 and V is TRBV10-2; 9 bases match TRBD1. CDR1 and CDR2 (germline): WSHSY, SAAADI. The CDR3 totals 15 residues. Trimming removed 6 bases from V and 6 bases from J; junction bases left unmatched: 11. The CDR3 DNA follows: TGCGCCAGCAGATGGGACAGGGATACTGTGGCTGAAGCTTTCTTT. Its protein is CASRWDRDTVAEAFF.